These T cell receptor beta chains were read from a single sample in a study of blood T cell repertoires in COVID-19. The data were produced by immunoSEQ multiplex PCR, yet TCRdb's version contains in-frame clones alone and is incomplete. Of about 260,000 clones in the sample, about 89% were seen once. The material sequenced was peripheral blood. Receptors originate from a man in his forties who had recovered from COVID-19. Each CDR3 is given with its conserved first and last residue. D genes are given only for firm matches. Some rows have no size entry. The others give once, few or many, or a class for an expanded clone.

abundance	d_gene	v_gene	len	j_gene	CDR3nt	CDR3aa
.	.	TRBV19	13	TRBJ1-1	TGTGCCAGTAGTATAGGCAGGAACACTGAAGCTTTCTTT	CASSIGRNTEAFF
.	TRBD1	TRBV7-6	15	TRBJ1-1	TGTGCCAGCAGCTTAGGGGACAGTATGAACACTGAAGCTTTCTTT	CASSLGDSMNTEAFF
.	TRBD2	TRBV2	17	TRBJ2-7	TGTGCCAGCAGTGCCGGGACTAGCGGGACGGCTTTTTACGAGCAGTACTTC	CASSAGTSGTAFYEQYF
.	.	TRBV7-2	15	TRBJ2-1	TGTGCCAGCAGCCATTCGGACTCGACCTACAATGAGCAGTTCTTC	CASSHSDSTYNEQFF
.	TRBD2	TRBV2	14	TRBJ2-7	TGTGCCAGCGGGCCACTAGCGGGATCGGGGGAGCAGTACTTC	CASGPLAGSGEQYF
.	TRBD2	TRBV5-4	15	TRBJ2-7	TGTGCCAGCAGCACCGGGACTAGCGGGAGATACGAGCAGTACTTC	CASSTGTSGRYEQYF
.	.	TRBV6-6	15	TRBJ2-1	TGTGCCAGCAGTAGGCTAGGAACGGGGAACAATGAGCAGTTCTTC	CASSRLGTGNNEQFF
.	TRBD1	TRBV7-9	14	TRBJ1-1	TGTGCCAGCAGCCCACAACAGGGGTCCACTGAAGCTTTCTTT	CASSPQQGSTEAFF
many	TRBD1	TRBV6-5	14	TRBJ1-1	TGTGCCAGCAGTCCCAGGACAGGGTACACTGAAGCTTTCTTT	CASSPRTGYTEAFF
.	.	TRBV7-9	12	TRBJ2-7	TGTGCCAGCAGCTTATCTCTCTACGAGCAGTACTTC	CASSLSLYEQYF
.	.	TRBV21-1	15	TRBJ1-5	TGTGCCAGCAGTCATAAACAGGGGAGCAATCAGCCCCAGCATTTT	CASSHKQGSNQPQHF
.	TRBD2	TRBV7-2	16	TRBJ2-2	TGTGCCAGCAGCACCCCCCGACTAGCGCCTACTGGGGAGCTGTTTTTT	CASSTPRLAPTGELFF
.	TRBD1	TRBV7-2	15	TRBJ1-3	TGTGCCAGCAAATCGACAGGGCTGGATGGAAACACCATATATTTT	CASKSTGLDGNTIYF
.	.	TRBV7-2	15	TRBJ1-3	TGTGCCAGCAGCTTCGCGGAAAGCTCTGGAAACACCATATATTTT	CASSFAESSGNTIYF
.	TRBD1	TRBV3-1/TRBV3-2	16	TRBJ1-6	TGTGCCAGCAGCCAAGATCAGGGGGTGAAGGATTCACCCCTCCACTTT	CASSQDQGVKDSPLHF
.	TRBD2	TRBV6-5	16	TRBJ2-5	TGTGCCAGCAGTTTCTCTAGCGGGAGGCCTCCAGGGACCCAGTACTTC	CASSFSSGRPPGTQYF
.	TRBD2	TRBV12-5	17	TRBJ2-1	TGTGCTAGTGGCCGTAGACTAGCGGGAGGGCCAGTTAATGAGCAGTTCTTC	CASGRRLAGGPVNEQFF
.	TRBD1	TRBV7-2	14	TRBJ2-7	TGTGCCAGCAGCTCTTGGACAGGATCATACGAGCAGTACTTC	CASSSWTGSYEQYF
.	TRBD1	TRBV30	12	TRBJ2-7	TGTGCCTGGATACGACAGGGGTACGAGCAGTACTTC	CAWIRQGYEQYF
.	TRBD2	TRBV4-2	15	TRBJ2-7	TGTGCCAGCAGCCCCCATGATAGCGGGACCTACGAGCAGTACTTC	CASSPHDSGTYEQYF
.	.	TRBV9	14	TRBJ2-7	TGTGCCAGCAGCGCCCCGGGACATCCTTTCCGCAGGAACTTC	CASSAPGHPFRRNF
.	.	TRBV7-2	13	TRBJ2-1	TGTGCCAGCAGCTTAGGCCCGGCGGATGAGCAGTTCTTC	CASSLGPADEQFF